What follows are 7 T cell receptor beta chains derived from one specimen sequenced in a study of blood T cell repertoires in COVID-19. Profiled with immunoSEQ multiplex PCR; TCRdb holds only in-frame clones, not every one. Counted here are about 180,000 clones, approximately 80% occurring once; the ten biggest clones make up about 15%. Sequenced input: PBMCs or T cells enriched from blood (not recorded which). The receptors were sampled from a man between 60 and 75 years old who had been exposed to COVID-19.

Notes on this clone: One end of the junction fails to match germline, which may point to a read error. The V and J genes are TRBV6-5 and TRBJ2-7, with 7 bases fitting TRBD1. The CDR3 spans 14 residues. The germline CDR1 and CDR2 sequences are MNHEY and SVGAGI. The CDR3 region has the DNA TGTGCCAGCACCGAGACAGGGCCCTCCGACGAGCAGTACTTC. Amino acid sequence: CASTETGPSDEQYF.

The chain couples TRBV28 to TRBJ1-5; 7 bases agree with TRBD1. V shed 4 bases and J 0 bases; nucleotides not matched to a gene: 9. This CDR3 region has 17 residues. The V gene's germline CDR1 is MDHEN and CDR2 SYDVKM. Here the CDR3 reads CASSSPVRDSSNQPQHF. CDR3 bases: TGTGCCAGCAGTTCCCCCGTCCGGGACAGTAGCAATCAGCCCCAGCATTTT.

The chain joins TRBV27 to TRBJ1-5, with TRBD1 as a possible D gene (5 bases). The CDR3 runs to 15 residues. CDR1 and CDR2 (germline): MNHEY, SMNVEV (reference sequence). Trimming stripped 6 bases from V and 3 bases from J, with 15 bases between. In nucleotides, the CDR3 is TGTGCCAGCAGCCGAAATCAGGGAAACAATCAGCCCCAGCATTTT. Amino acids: CASSRNQGNNQPQHF.

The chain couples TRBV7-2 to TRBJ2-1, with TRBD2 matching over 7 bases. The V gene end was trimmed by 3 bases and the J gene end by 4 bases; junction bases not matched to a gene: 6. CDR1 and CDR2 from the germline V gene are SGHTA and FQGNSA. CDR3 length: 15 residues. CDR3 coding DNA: TGTGCCAGCAGCTTTTACACGGGGGGTTACAATGAGCAGTTCTTC. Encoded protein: CASSFYTGGYNEQFF.

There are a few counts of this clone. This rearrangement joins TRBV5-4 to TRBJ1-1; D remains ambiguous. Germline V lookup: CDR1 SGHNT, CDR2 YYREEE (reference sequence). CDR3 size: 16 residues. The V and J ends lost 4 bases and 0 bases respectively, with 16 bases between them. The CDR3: CASSLTLTQMNTEAFF. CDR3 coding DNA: TGTGCCAGCAGCCTAACCCTGACACAGATGAACACTGAAGCTTTCTTT. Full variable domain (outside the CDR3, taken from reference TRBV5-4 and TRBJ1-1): ETGVTQSPTHLIKTRGQQVTLRCSSQSGHNTVSWYQQALGQGPQFIFQYYREEENGRGNFPPRFSGLQFPNYSSELNVNALELDDSALYLCASSLTLTQMNTEAFFGQGTRLTVV.

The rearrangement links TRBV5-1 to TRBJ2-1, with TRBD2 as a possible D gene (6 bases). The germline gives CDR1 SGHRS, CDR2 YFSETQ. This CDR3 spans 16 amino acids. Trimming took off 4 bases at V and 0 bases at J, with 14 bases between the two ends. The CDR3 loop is CASSPGVGGSYNEQFF. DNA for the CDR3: TGCGCCAGCAGCCCCGGAGTGGGGGGCTCCTACAATGAGCAGTTCTTC.

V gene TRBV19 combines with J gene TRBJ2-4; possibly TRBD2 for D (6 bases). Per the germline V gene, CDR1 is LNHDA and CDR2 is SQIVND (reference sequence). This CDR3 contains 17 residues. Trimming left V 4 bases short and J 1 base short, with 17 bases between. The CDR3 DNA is TGTGCCAGTAGTAGCTTTCTCCGGGACTCCGCCAAAAACATTCAGTACTTC. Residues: CASSSFLRDSAKNIQYF. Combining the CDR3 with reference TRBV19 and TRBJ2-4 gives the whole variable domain DGGITQSPKYLFRKEGQNVTLSCEQNLNHDAMYWYRQDPGQGLRLIYYSQIVNDFQKGDIAEGYSVSREKKESFPLTVTSAQKNPTAFYLCASSSFLRDSAKNIQYFGAGTRLSVL.